Below, 18 T cell receptor beta chains from the same sample are listed, as sequenced in a study of OX40 agonist ivuxolimab in advanced cancers. Assay: immunoSEQ multiplex PCR; the TCRdb copy retains only in-frame clones and omits some. Of about 150,000 clones listed, about 93% are singletons. Sequences were derived from CD4+ or CD8+ T cells sorted from blood, sampled in a trial of the OX40 agonist ivuxolimab. These receptors were obtained from an adult with an advanced solid tumor such as melanoma, head and neck, liver or kidney cancer.

The chain couples TRBV29-1 to TRBJ2-2, with D maybe TRBD1 (6 bases). V dropped 2 bases and J dropped 2 bases, with 9 bases sitting between them. Germline assignment: CDR1 SQVTM and CDR2 ANQGSEA. This CDR3 comprises 14 residues. CDR3 amino acids: CSVERQANTGELFF. CDR3 DNA sequence: TGCAGCGTTGAAAGACAGGCCAACACCGGGGAGCTGTTTTTT.

This rearrangement joins TRBV6-1 to TRBJ2-7; TRBD1 matches 8 bases. The germline V gene encodes CDR1 MNHNS and CDR2 SASEGT. The length of the CDR3 is 14 residues. The trim removed 8 bases at V and 4 bases at J, leaving 10 bases unmatched. Written as DNA, the CDR3 is TGTGCCAGCTCGCCGGGACAGGACCCTTACGAGCAGTACTTC. Its translation is CASSPGQDPYEQYF.

Turning to this clone: Other nucleotide sequences from this sample produce the same CDR3. The gene calls are TRBV5-1 and TRBJ1-3; 10 bases match TRBD1. Germline V gene lookup returns CDR1 SGHRS and CDR2 YFSETQ. The CDR3 length is 15 residues. The junction had 1 base not matched to a gene; V was cut back by 3 bases and J by 1 base. Written as DNA, the CDR3 is TGCGCCAGCAGCTCGGGACAGGGGTCTGGAAACACCATATATTTT. Residues: CASSSGQGSGNTIYF. Filled out from reference TRBV5-1 and TRBJ1-3, the complete variable domain reads KAGVTQTPRYLIKTRGQQVTLSCSPISGHRSVSWYQQTPGQGLQFLFEYFSETQRNKGNFPGRFSGRQFSNSRSEMNVSTLELGDSALYLCASSSGQGSGNTIYFGEGSWLTVV.

The chain is built from TRBV6-1 and TRBJ1-1, with D tentatively TRBD1 (6 bases). The CDR3 sequence is 15 residues long. Germline CDR1 and CDR2: MNHNS and SASEGT. Deletions cut 5 bases from V and 0 bases from J, with 13 bases between. CDR3 in DNA: TGTGCCAGCAGTTCAGGACGGACAGTGAACACTGAAGCTTTCTTT. It encodes CASSSGRTVNTEAFF.

V gene TRBV27 combines with J gene TRBJ2-2; 7 nucleotides align to TRBD2. The V segment lost 7 bases and the J segment 2 bases; nucleotides outside the gene matches: 10. This CDR3 has 16 amino acids. In germline, CDR1 is MNHEY, CDR2 SMNVEV (reference sequence). The CDR3 DNA follows: TGTGCCAGCACTCGAGGAGCGGGGTATAACACCGGGGAGCTGTTTTTT. Amino acids: CASTRGAGYNTGELFF.

The J gene is TRBJ2-4, the V gene TRBV7-2; TRBD1 is a possible D gene (6 bases). Germline V lookup: CDR1 SGHTA, CDR2 FQGNSA. The CDR3 contains 18 residues. Trimming pared 5 bases from V and 8 bases from J, leaving 28 bases between. The CDR3 DNA follows: TGTGCCAGCAGCCACTCTGTGGGGACATCGGGTATTAAACACATTCAGTACTTC. This translates into CASSHSVGTSGIKHIQYF.

The CDR3 DNA reads as TGTGCCAGCAGGGGCATGTCGGACAGAGCCTACACCTTC. It is translated as CASRGMSDRAYTF. The chain is built from TRBV2 and TRBJ1-2, with a possible D match to TRBD1 (6 bases). Germline CDR1 reads SNHLY; CDR2 reads FYNNEI. Deletions cut 6 bases from V and 10 bases from J, with 18 bases between. This CDR3 is 13 amino acids long.

This chain uses TRBV5-1 with TRBJ1-1; D might be TRBD1 (5 bases). This CDR3 has 12 residues. With 7 bases removed from V and 1 base from J, the gap between germline ends came to 8 bases. Germline V gene lookup returns CDR1 SGHRS and CDR2 YFSETQ. CDR3 coding DNA: TGCGCCAGCGGGAGGGGGAACACTGAAGCTTTCTTT. Its protein is CASGRGNTEAFF.

This chain joins TRBV6-6 and TRBJ1-1; maybe TRBD1 (6 bases). The CDR3 loop spans 14 amino acids. Deletions cut 4 bases from V and 3 bases from J, with 12 bases between. Germline V lookup: CDR1 MNHNY, CDR2 SVGAGI (reference sequence). The CDR3 region has the DNA TGTGCCAGCAGTTCACAGGGTCAGCACACTGAAGCTTTCTTT. Protein sequence: CASSSQGQHTEAFF.

This chain links TRBV4-3 with TRBJ1-4; a possible D gene is TRBD1 (5 bases). Germline V lookup: CDR1 LGHNA, CDR2 YSLEER. V was clipped by 1 base and J by 8 bases, with 14 bases between them. The CDR3 spans 15 residues. The CDR3 sequence is CASSQAGGLNEKLFF. The CDR3, as DNA: TGCGCCAGCAGCCAAGCCGGGGGACTTAACGAAAAACTGTTTTTT.

CDR3 in amino acids: CASSYQGADGNTIYF. CDR3 DNA sequence: TGCGCCAGCAGCTACCAGGGGGCGGATGGAAACACCATATATTTT. The genes are TRBV5-1 and TRBJ1-3; TRBD1 agrees at 8 bases. Germline V gene data show CDR1 as SGHRS and CDR2 as YFSETQ. The CDR3 spans 15 residues. V shed 3 bases and J 3 bases; nucleotides not matched to a gene: 5.

CDR3 residues: CASSWVGGARGSQYF. The CDR3 bases are TGTGCCAGCAGCTGGGTGGGAGGAGCGCGGGGGAGCCAGTACTTC. The chain uses TRBV5-6 and TRBJ2-5; 7 bases are a match to TRBD2. CDR1 SGHDT and CDR2 YYEEEE come from the germline V gene. The CDR3 is made up of 15 amino acids. Trimming at V came to 3 bases and at J to 10 bases, leaving 15 bases not matched to a gene.

This chain connects TRBV4-1 to TRBJ2-6; D remains ambiguous. Trimming stripped 1 base from V and 0 bases from J, with 7 bases between. CDR1 is MGHRA and CDR2 is YSYEKL in the germline V gene. The CDR3 contains 16 residues. CDR3 sequence reads: CASSQVLPSGANVLTF. As DNA, the CDR3 is TGCGCCAGCAGCCAAGTCTTGCCCTCTGGGGCCAACGTCCTGACTTTC.

This clone was seen more than once but under ten times. The rearrangement links TRBV5-6 to TRBJ1-5, with D perhaps matching TRBD1 (5 bases). The CDR3 is made up of 18 amino acids. Germline V lookup: CDR1 SGHDT, CDR2 YYEEEE. V lost 4 bases to trimming and J lost 0 bases, with 20 bases between them. CDR3 in DNA: TGTGCCAGCAGCGCGGGGCCTTTTAACCTCTATAGCAATCAGCCCCAGCATTTT. It is translated as CASSAGPFNLYSNQPQHF.

The chain uses TRBV4-2 and TRBJ2-1; 7 bases align to TRBD1. The CDR3 length is 16 residues. J lost 4 bases, V lost 4 bases, and 10 bases had no gene match. Germline V gene lookup returns CDR1 LGHNA and CDR2 YNFKEQ. CDR3 sequence: CASSLDGGDSYNEQFF. The CDR3 DNA reads TGTGCCAGCAGCCTTGACGGTGGGGACAGTTACAATGAGCAGTTCTTC.

This CDR3 reads CASSLIHTPTFGYTF. The CDR3 nucleotides are TGTGCCAGCAGTTTAATCCACACCCCTACTTTTGGCTACACCTTC. The rearrangement joins TRBV28 to TRBJ1-2; D is unclear. Trimming removed 2 bases at V and 7 bases at J, with 17 bases between. The CDR3 has 15 residues. Germline CDR1 and CDR2: MDHEN and SYDVKM.

The gene calls are TRBV14 and TRBJ1-6; maybe TRBD1 (6 bases). The CDR3 covers 15 residues. Trimming cost V 0 bases and J 6 bases, with 9 bases left between them. The germline gives CDR1 SGHDN, CDR2 FVKESK. The CDR3 here is CASSQDHRANSPLHF. The CDR3 region has the DNA TGTGCCAGCAGCCAAGATCACAGGGCTAATTCACCCCTCCACTTT.

This sequence joins TRBV10-3 and TRBJ1-5, with D possibly TRBD1 on 6 matching bases. Germline values: CDR1 ENHRY, CDR2 SYGVKD. Trimming removed 5 bases from V and 2 bases from J, with 16 bases in between. CDR3 length: 16 residues. This CDR3 is CAISRGQGLGNQPQHF. The CDR3 region has the DNA TGTGCCATCAGTCGAGGCCAGGGGTTGGGCAATCAGCCCCAGCATTTT.